A selection of T cell receptor beta chains follows, all from one sample in a study of identical twins. TCRdb independently ran MiXCR on the 5' RACE reads; one entry per CDR3 protein. The table shows about 340,000 distinct CDR3 sequences, with around 12% occurring only once. These records were also assigned to another study, of yellow fever vaccine responses in identical twins.

Sequencing was carried out using CD8+ T cells sorted from blood. These receptors all come from a woman younger than 35 in good health. Both conserved end residues are part of each CDR3. The D gene is left open where the match is weak. Clone size is given for some rows only: seen once, a few or many times, or a class if the clone is expanded.

>-|TRBJ2-1|TRBD2|TRBV15
TGTGCCACCAGCAGCCCTCCGGGGGCGGGGGGAAACAATGAGCAGTTCTTC
CATSSPPGAGGNNEQFF
>-|TRBJ2-5|TRBD1|TRBV25-1
TGTGCCAGCAGTGAATTCGGACAGGGGGAGACCCAGTACTTC
CASSEFGQGETQYF
>-|TRBJ1-5|-|TRBV14
TGTGCCAGCAGCCAAGAGGGGGTGCGCAATCAGCCCCAGCATTTT
CASSQEGVRNQPQHF
>few|TRBJ2-2|-|TRBV10-3
TGTGCCGTCCTCGGGGATTCCGGGGAGCTGTTTTTT
CAVLGDSGELFF
>-|TRBJ2-1|-|TRBV2
TGTGCCAGCATGGGGCGGGCCCCCACCTTC
CASMGRAPTF
>many|TRBJ2-1|-|TRBV20-1
TGCAGTGCTACCTGGGCACTACAGGCACAGGAACAGTTCTTC
CSATWALQAQEQFF
>few|TRBJ2-7|-|TRBV4-1
TGCGCCAGCAGCCAAGAATCCCACATTACCTACGAGCAGTACTTC
CASSQESHITYEQYF
>few|TRBJ2-1|-|TRBV28
TGTGCCAGCAGTACGGGTCGGGGGCCAAACAATGAGCAGTTCTTC
CASSTGRGPNNEQFF
>once|TRBJ2-5|-|TRBV9
TGTGCCAGCAGCGTAGAGGGGGAAGAGACCCAGTACTTC
CASSVEGEETQYF
>-|TRBJ2-1|TRBD2|TRBV15
TGTGCCACCAGCCCGGGGGGGAGCTCCTACAATGAGCAGTTCTTC
CATSPGGSSYNEQFF
>few|TRBJ2-5|TRBD2|TRBV20-1
TGCAGTGCTCTAGCGACTAGCGGGGTCGAGACCCAGTACTTC
CSALATSGVETQYF
>few|TRBJ2-3|-|TRBV25-1
TGTGCCAGCAGGCTACAGAGTACAGATACGCAGTATTTT
CASRLQSTDTQYF
>-|TRBJ1-4|-|TRBV2
TGTGCCAGCAGTGATATCCCAGGTGCAAATGAAAAACTGTTTTTT
CASSDIPGANEKLFF
>-|TRBJ1-2|TRBD1|TRBV27
TGTGCCAGCAGTTTAATGGTGCGACAGGGGGCTTCGGTCTATGGCTACACCTTC
CASSLMVRQGASVYGYTF
>-|TRBJ2-1|-|TRBV6-1
TGTGCCAGCAGCCCCCAGGCAGCCAGGTACAATGAGCAGTTCTTC
CASSPQAARYNEQFF
>-|TRBJ2-1|TRBD2|TRBV6-1
TGTGCCAGGGGGGGGGAAGCGGTCTACAATGAGCAGTTCTTC
CARGGEAVYNEQFF
>few|TRBJ2-5|TRBD2|TRBV28
TGTGCCAGCAGTCCCCCGGGACTACCCCAAGAGACCCAGTACTTC
CASSPPGLPQETQYF
>-|TRBJ2-1|-|TRBV6-4
TGTGCCAGCAGTGACATGCGGAACGAGCAGTTCTTC
CASSDMRNEQFF
>few|TRBJ2-2|-|TRBV28
TGTGCCAGCAGTTTTCTCCCCGGGGAGCTGTTTTTT
CASSFLPGELFF
>few|TRBJ1-4|-|TRBV6-5
TGTGCCAGCAGTTATTTTCAGGGAGGGGAAAAACTGTTTTTT
CASSYFQGGEKLFF